This TCR beta chain was sequenced for a study of regulatory T cells in long-lasting Graves disease. Regarding this clonotype: Its ends do not fully match the called genes, so a read error is possible.

Noted time point: newly diagnosed GD, antithyroid drugs for less than 3 months. Preparation of the TCR library used RNA extracted from PBMCs. CDR3 regions were amplified by Arm-PCR using iRepertoire HTBI primers to build TCR beta libraries. TCRdb re-analysed the multiplex PCR reads in MiXCR, keeping a single row per CDR3 protein. The table records 530,000 or so distinct CDR3 sequences, about 16% of them present only once. Germline lookup yields CDR1 SSHAT and CDR2 FNYEAQ (reference sequence). This CDR3 has 15 residues. These same records also appear under a second study, on T cells in Graves' hyperthyroidism and ophthalmopathy.

J is TRBJ2-1 and V is TRBV7-7, with D possibly matching TRBD2 (7 bases). The clonotype was recovered from a man in his late teens or twenties with Graves disease. Source: peripheral blood mononuclear cells (PBMCs), taken at new diagnosis, from a patient treated with antithyroid drugs. CDR3 amino acids: CASSLDGRGSGEQFF. The CDR3 DNA sequence: TGTGCTAGCAGCTTAGATGGGAGGGGGTCGGGTGAGCAGTTCTTC.